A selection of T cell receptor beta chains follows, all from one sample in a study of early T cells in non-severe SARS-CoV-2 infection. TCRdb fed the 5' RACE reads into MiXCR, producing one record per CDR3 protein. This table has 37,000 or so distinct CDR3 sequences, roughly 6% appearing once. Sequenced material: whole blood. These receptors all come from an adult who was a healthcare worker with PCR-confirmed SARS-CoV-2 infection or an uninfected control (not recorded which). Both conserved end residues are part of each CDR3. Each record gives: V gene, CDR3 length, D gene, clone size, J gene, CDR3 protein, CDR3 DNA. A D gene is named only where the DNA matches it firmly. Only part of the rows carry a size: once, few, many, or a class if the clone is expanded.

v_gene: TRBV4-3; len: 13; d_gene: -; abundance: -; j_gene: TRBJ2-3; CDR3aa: CASSQDWADTQYF; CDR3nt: TGCGCCAGCAGCCAAGACTGGGCAGATACGCAGTATTTT
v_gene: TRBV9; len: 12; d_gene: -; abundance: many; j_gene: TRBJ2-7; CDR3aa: CASSVEGGEQYF; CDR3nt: TGTGCCAGCAGCGTAGAGGGGGGCGAGCAGTACTTC
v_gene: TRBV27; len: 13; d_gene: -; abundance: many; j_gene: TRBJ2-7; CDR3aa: CASSFGGTHEQYF; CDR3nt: TGTGCCAGCAGTTTCGGAGGTACCCACGAGCAGTACTTC
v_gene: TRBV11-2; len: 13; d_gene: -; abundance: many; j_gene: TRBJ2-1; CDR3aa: CASSLALYNEQFF; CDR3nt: TGTGCCAGCAGCTTAGCGCTATACAATGAGCAGTTCTTC
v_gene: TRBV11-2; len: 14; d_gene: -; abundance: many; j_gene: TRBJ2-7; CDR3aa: CASSLGAGDYEQYF; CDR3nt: TGTGCCAGCAGCTTAGGAGCCGGGGATTACGAGCAGTACTTC
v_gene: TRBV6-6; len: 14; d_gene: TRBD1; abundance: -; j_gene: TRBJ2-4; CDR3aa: CASSRDRVVNIQYF; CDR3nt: TGTGCCAGCAGCCGAGACAGGGTTGTTAACATTCAGTACTTC
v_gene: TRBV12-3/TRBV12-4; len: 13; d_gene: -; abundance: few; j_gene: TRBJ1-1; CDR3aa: CASSFAVNTEAFF; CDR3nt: TGTGCCAGCAGTTTCGCGGTGAACACTGAAGCTTTCTTT
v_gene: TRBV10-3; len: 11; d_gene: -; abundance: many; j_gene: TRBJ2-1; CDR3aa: CAISVSAEQFF; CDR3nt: TGTGCCATCAGTGTCTCAGCGGAGCAGTTCTTC
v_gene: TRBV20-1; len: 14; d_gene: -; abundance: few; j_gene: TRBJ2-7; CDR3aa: CSARRGDVMDEQYF; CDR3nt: TGCAGTGCTAGGAGGGGGGACGTAATGGACGAGCAGTACTTC
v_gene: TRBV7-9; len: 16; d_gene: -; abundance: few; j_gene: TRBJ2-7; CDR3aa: CASTRSGQIRAYEQYF; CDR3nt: TGTGCCAGCACCCGGTCGGGGCAGATTAGGGCCTACGAGCAGTACTTC
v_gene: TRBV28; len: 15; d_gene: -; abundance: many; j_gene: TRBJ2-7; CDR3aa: CASSLFDGFSYEQYF; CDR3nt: TGTGCCAGCAGTTTGTTCGACGGTTTTAGCTACGAGCAGTACTTC
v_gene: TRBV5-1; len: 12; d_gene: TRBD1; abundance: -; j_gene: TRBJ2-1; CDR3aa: CASSRGQGVQFF; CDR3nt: TGCGCCAGCAGCAGGGGACAGGGGGTGCAGTTCTTC
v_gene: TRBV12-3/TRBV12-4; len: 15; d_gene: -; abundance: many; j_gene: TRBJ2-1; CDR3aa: CASTVATQGRNEQFF; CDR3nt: TGTGCCAGCACGGTCGCCACTCAGGGGAGGAATGAGCAGTTCTTC
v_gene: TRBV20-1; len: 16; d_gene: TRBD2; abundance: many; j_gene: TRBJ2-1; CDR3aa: CSARELTSGDYNEQFF; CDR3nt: TGCAGTGCTAGAGAATTAACTAGCGGGGATTACAATGAGCAGTTCTTC
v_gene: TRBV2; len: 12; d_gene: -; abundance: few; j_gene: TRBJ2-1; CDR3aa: CASSWTANEQFF; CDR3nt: TGTGCCAGCAGTTGGACAGCTAATGAGCAGTTCTTC
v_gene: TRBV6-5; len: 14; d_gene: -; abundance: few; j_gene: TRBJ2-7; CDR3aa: CASKSGRPTYEQYF; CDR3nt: TGTGCCAGCAAGTCAGGGAGACCAACCTACGAGCAGTACTTC
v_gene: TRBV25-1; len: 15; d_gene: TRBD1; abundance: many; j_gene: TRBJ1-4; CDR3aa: CASSAGDRLSGKLFF; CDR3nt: TGTGCCAGCAGTGCTGGGGACAGGCTATCGGGAAAACTGTTTTTT
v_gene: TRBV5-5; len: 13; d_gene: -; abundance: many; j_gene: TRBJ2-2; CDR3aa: CASSPPIAGELFF; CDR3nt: TGTGCCAGCAGCCCCCCAATTGCCGGGGAGCTGTTTTTT
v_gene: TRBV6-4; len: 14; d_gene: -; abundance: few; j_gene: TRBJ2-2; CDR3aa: CASSPVFDSGELFF; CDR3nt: TGTGCCAGCAGCCCTGTGTTCGATAGCGGGGAGCTGTTTTTT
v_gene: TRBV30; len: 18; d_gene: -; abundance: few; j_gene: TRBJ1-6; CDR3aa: CAWSVNDRSLSHNSPLHF; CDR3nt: TGTGCCTGGAGTGTTAACGACCGTTCACTATCCCATAATTCACCCCTCCACTTT
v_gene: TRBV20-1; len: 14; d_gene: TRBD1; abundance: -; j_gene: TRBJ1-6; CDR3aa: CSAEGGQVDSPLHF; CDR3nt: TGCAGTGCCGAGGGGGGACAGGTTGATTCACCCCTCCACTTT